One sample yielded the 4 T cell receptor beta chains listed below, sequenced in a study of blood T cell repertoires in COVID-19. Clones were read by immunoSEQ multiplex PCR, and TCRdb kept only the in-frame ones, dropping some. The sample gives a few hundred thousand clones, 80% to 90% of which show up once; about 4% is in the top ten. The sample comprised PBMCs or T cells enriched from blood (not recorded which). The receptors derive from a woman younger than 45 who had been exposed to COVID-19.

This chain connects TRBV25-1 to TRBJ1-3; 8 bases line up with TRBD1. With 7 bases clipped from V and 0 bases from J, the junction kept 5 bases outside the gene matches. This CDR3 is 15 amino acids long. The V gene's germline CDR1 is MGHDK and CDR2 SYGVNS. CDR3 sequence: CASTGTGFSGNTIYF. DNA for the CDR3: TGTGCCAGCACCGGGACAGGTTTCTCTGGAAACACCATATATTTT. Full variable domain (rest looked up from reference TRBV25-1 and TRBJ1-3): EADIYQTPRYLVIGTGKKITLECSQTMGHDKMYWYQQDPGMELHLIHYSYGVNSTEKGDLSSESTVSRIRTEHFPLTLESARPSHTSQYLCASTGTGFSGNTIYFGEGSWLTVV.

V gene TRBV5-1 combines with J gene TRBJ2-1, with TRBD2 matching over 14 bases. V was pared by 7 bases and J by 4 bases, with 1 base of the junction left unmatched. CDR3 length: 14 amino acids. Per the germline V gene, CDR1 is SGHRS and CDR2 is YFSETQ. The CDR3 here is CASGLAGGYNEQFF. The DNA of the CDR3 is TGCGCCAGCGGACTAGCGGGGGGTTACAATGAGCAGTTCTTC.

The V call is TRBV5-1, the J call TRBJ1-2, with D unresolved. V shed 0 bases and J shed 5 bases, with 5 bases lying between them. Germline V gives CDR1 SGHRS, CDR2 YFSETQ. The CDR3 sequence is 12 residues long. DNA for the CDR3: TGCGCCAGCAGCTTGGACCAGTATGGCTACACCTTC. The encoded protein is CASSLDQYGYTF.

CDR3 sequence: CATDRQLAKNIQYF. CDR3 nucleotides: TGTGCCACTGATAGACAGTTAGCCAAAAACATTCAGTACTTC. The chain is built from TRBV21-1 and TRBJ2-4; the table's D call of TRBD1 was not tested on the DNA. TRBV21-1 is shown as a pseudogene. This CDR3 contains 14 residues.